A single sample is the source of the 29 T cell receptor beta chains below, sequenced in a study of blood T cell repertoires in COVID-19. Profiled with immunoSEQ multiplex PCR; TCRdb holds only in-frame clones, not every one. The sample has about 180,000 clones; just over 85% are singletons. The sample was peripheral blood. These receptor sequences come from a man aged 50 to 60 with active or convalescent COVID-19.

This clone was counted at least ten times. This sequence joins TRBV20-1 and TRBJ1-2; the D gene is possibly TRBD1 (6 bases). The V gene lost 8 bases and the J gene lost 7 bases, with 14 bases spanning the gap. There are 11 residues in the CDR3. In germline, CDR1 is DFQATT, CDR2 SNEGSKA (reference sequence). The CDR3 is CSSPGGGGYTF. The DNA for the CDR3 is TGCAGTTCTCCGGGAGGGGGTGGCTACACCTTC.

This clone is a singleton in its sample. The chain combines TRBV28 with TRBJ2-2; a possible D gene is TRBD1 (5 bases). Germline V gene sequence: CDR1 MDHEN, CDR2 SYDVKM. The CDR3 consists of 14 residues. V shed 5 bases and J shed 5 bases, with 12 bases lying between them. The CDR3 loop is CASSPTRVTGELFF. The CDR3 coding sequence is TGTGCCAGCAGTCCAACCAGGGTTACCGGGGAGCTGTTTTTT.

This clone was picked up a small number of times. The chain combines TRBV5-1 with TRBJ2-7, with 10 nucleotides matching TRBD2. Trimming removed 6 bases from V and 3 bases from J; junction bases left unmatched: 9. This CDR3 is built from 15 residues. The V gene's germline CDR1 is SGHRS and CDR2 YFSETQ. The CDR3 DNA sequence: TGCGCCAGCATCTATCTTCCTAGCGGGAGCTACGAGCAGTACTTC. Translating gives CASIYLPSGSYEQYF.

This sequence joins TRBV2 and TRBJ2-7; TRBD1 matches at 8 bases. Germline lookup yields CDR1 SNHLY and CDR2 FYNNEI. Losses at the gene ends were 5 bases for V and 7 bases for J; bases not matched to a gene: 10. The CDR3 consists of 14 residues. CDR3 loop: CASSRQGSFLEQYF. CDR3 nucleotides: TGTGCCAGCAGTAGACAGGGGTCCTTTTTGGAGCAGTACTTC.

This clone turned up a few times. V is TRBV2 and J is TRBJ1-6; unclear D gene. The V end lost 6 bases, the J end lost 11 bases, and 14 bases lay between the germline ends. This CDR3 has 13 amino acids. CDR1 and CDR2 (germline): SNHLY, FYNNEI. Here the CDR3 DNA reads TGTGCCAGCAGCGAAACCCCGGGAGCACCCCTCCACTTT. It translates to CASSETPGAPLHF.

The V and J genes are TRBV6-5 and TRBJ2-5; D is uncertain. V was cut by 7 bases and J by 3 bases, with 3 bases left in between. CDR3 length: 10 amino acids. CDR1 and CDR2 (germline): MNHEY, SVGAGI. The CDR3 DNA reads TGTGCCAGCATTAAAGAGACCCAGTACTTC. It specifies CASIKETQYF.

This chain uses TRBV5-6 with TRBJ2-5; tentatively, D is TRBD1 (5 bases). V was pared by 1 base and J by 5 bases, with 12 bases between. CDR1 is SGHDT, CDR2 YYEEEE, per germline. CDR3 length: 14 amino acids. CDR3: CASSLRSGHETQYF. Here the CDR3 DNA reads TGTGCCAGCAGCTTGCGTTCAGGGCACGAGACCCAGTACTTC.

V gene TRBV11-3 combines with J gene TRBJ2-2; 12 nucleotides line up with TRBD1. Trimming at V came to 0 bases and at J to 8 bases, leaving 10 bases not matched to a gene. Germline CDR1 reads SGHNT; CDR2 reads YENEEA. CDR3 length: 18 residues. CDR3 in DNA: TGTGCCAGCAGCTTAGAGGGGACCGGGACAGGGGGCAGGGGGGAGCTGTTTTTT. Translating gives CASSLEGTGTGGRGELFF.

The V and J genes are TRBV27 and TRBJ2-7, with TRBD2 identical over 14 bases. After removal of 2 bases from V and 3 bases from J, the junction contained 9 bases not matched to a gene. The CDR3 covers 18 residues. The germline CDR1 and CDR2 sequences are MNHEY and SMNVEV (reference sequence). Here the CDR3 reads CASSLRPGLAGGHYEQYF. The CDR3 DNA sequence: TGTGCCAGCAGTTTAAGGCCAGGACTAGCGGGAGGCCACTACGAGCAGTACTTC.

CDR3 residues: CASSRHGTGEVNTEAFF. The CDR3 DNA is TGCGCCAGCAGCCGACATGGGACAGGGGAGGTGAACACTGAAGCTTTCTTT. This chain links TRBV5-1 with TRBJ1-1; the match to TRBD1 covers 10 bases. The CDR3 totals 17 residues. The V gene end was trimmed by 4 bases and the J gene end by 0 bases; junction bases not matched to a gene: 9. Germline V gives CDR1 SGHRS, CDR2 YFSETQ.

This chain connects TRBV5-1 to TRBJ1-6, with 7 bases lining up with TRBD1. J lost 9 bases, V lost 0 bases, and 0 bases had no gene match. Germline-derived CDR1 and CDR2 are SGHRS and YFSETQ. The CDR3 consists of 13 residues. CDR3 coding DNA: TGCGCCAGCAGCTTGGACAGGGGTTCACCCCTCCACTTT. This translates into CASSLDRGSPLHF.

The chain carries TRBV6-5 and TRBJ2-2, with 9 bases fitting TRBD1. J was trimmed by 4 bases and V by 6 bases; bases with no gene match: 6. The CDR3 contains 15 residues. CDR1 and CDR2 (germline): MNHEY, SVGAGI. The DNA for the CDR3 is TGTGCCAGCAGCCCCGGGACAGGGCGCACCGGGGAGCTGTTTTTT. Amino acids: CASSPGTGRTGELFF.

The chain links TRBV25-1 to TRBJ2-7; D gene ambiguous. Trimming shortened V by 3 bases and J by 4 bases, and 10 bases separated the two germline ends. The CDR3 has 13 amino acids. The germline CDR1 and CDR2 sequences are MGHDK and SYGVNS. The CDR3 DNA reads as TGTGCCAGCAGTGACGGTGGTTTTTACGAGCAGTACTTC. This codes for CASSDGGFYEQYF.

This clone has just a few counts. The rearrangement joins TRBV12-3 or TRBV12-4 to TRBJ1-1; D remains ambiguous. V was trimmed by 3 bases and J by 7 bases, leaving 12 bases between them. CDR3 length: 13 amino acids. In DNA, the CDR3 is TGTGCCAGCAGTTTGACGGGGAGGGATGAAGCTTTCTTT. It is translated as CASSLTGRDEAFF.

This clone showed up just once. CDR3 nucleotides: TGTGCCAGCAGTTCGGGAAGGGGGACCAATGAGCAGTTCTTC. As protein: CASSSGRGTNEQFF. The gene calls are TRBV5-5 and TRBJ2-1, with a tentative D call TRBD1 (6 bases). The germline gives CDR1 SGHKS, CDR2 YYEKEE (reference sequence). There are 14 residues in the CDR3. V dropped 5 bases and J dropped 6 bases, with 15 bases sitting between them.

The chain joins TRBV28 to TRBJ1-1; no reliable D call. Trimming stripped 3 bases from V and 6 bases from J, with 5 bases between. This CDR3 comprises 11 residues. CDR1 is MDHEN and CDR2 is SYDVKM in the germline V gene. This chain's CDR3 is CASSLGAEAFF. For the CDR3, the DNA is TGTGCCAGCAGTTTGGGCGCTGAAGCTTTCTTT. Using reference TRBV28 and TRBJ1-1 for the parts outside the CDR3, the full variable domain is DVKVTQSSRYLVKRTGEKVFLECVQDMDHENMFWYRQDPGLGLRLIYFSYDVKMKEKGDIPEGYSVSREKKERFSLILESASTNQTSMYLCASSLGAEAFFGQGTRLTVV.

The genes are TRBV6-2 or TRBV6-3 and TRBJ2-6, with a weak D call TRBD2 (6 bases). The CDR3 is made up of 17 amino acids. The V gene's germline CDR1 is MNHEY and CDR2 SVGEGT. The V gene lost 4 bases and the J gene lost 0 bases, with 13 bases spanning the gap. The CDR3 DNA reads TGTGCCAGCAGTTCCCGGGAGACCTACTCTGGGGCCAACGTCCTGACTTTC. Its translation is CASSSRETYSGANVLTF.

This rearrangement joins TRBV4-3 to TRBJ2-7, with no clear D. CDR3 length equals 13 residues. V shed 2 bases and J shed 4 bases, with 9 bases lying between them. In germline, CDR1 is LGHNA, CDR2 YSLEER. CDR3 loop: CASSQPLEYEQYF. DNA for the CDR3: TGCGCCAGCAGCCAACCCCTAGAATACGAGCAGTACTTC.

In this sample, this clone turned up once. The chain combines TRBV5-4 with TRBJ2-5, with D unresolved. The V and J ends lost 4 bases and 0 bases respectively, with 7 bases between them. The CDR3 is 13 residues long. The germline CDR1 and CDR2 sequences are SGHNT and YYREEE (reference sequence). The CDR3 bases are TGTGCCAGCAGCCTTGTAGACCAAGAGACCCAGTACTTC. Its protein is CASSLVDQETQYF.

On this clone itself: Its ends do not fully match the called genes, so a read error is possible. The chain joins TRBV6-5 to TRBJ2-7; 8 bases line up with TRBD1. CDR3 length: 12 amino acids. Germline V gene lookup returns CDR1 MNHEY and CDR2 SVGAGI. The CDR3 DNA sequence: TGTGCCAGCAGCCCGTTGGGCAGGGGGCTGCGCTTC. Translated: CASSPLGRGLRF.

Note on this clone: This CDR3 is also generated by other DNA sequences in the sample. The DNA for the CDR3 is TGTGCCAGCAGTTACGGTACAGGGGGCTATGGCTACACCTTC. Its protein product is CASSYGTGGYGYTF. This sequence joins TRBV6-5 and TRBJ1-2; 8 positions agree with TRBD1. The V segment lost 2 bases and the J segment 4 bases; nucleotides outside the gene matches: 3. Germline assignment: CDR1 MNHEY and CDR2 SVGAGI. The CDR3 extends over 14 amino acids.

This chain joins TRBV4-3 and TRBJ1-1; D might be TRBD1 (6 bases). V lost 0 bases to trimming and J lost 3 bases, with 11 bases between them. The CDR3 runs 15 residues. Germline-derived CDR1 and CDR2 are LGHNA and YSLEER. CDR3 sequence: CASSQDLRGDTEAFF. DNA for the CDR3: TGCGCCAGCAGCCAAGATCTCAGGGGTGACACTGAAGCTTTCTTT.

As to this clone: The sample carries other DNA sequences with the same CDR3. The chain uses TRBV25-1 and TRBJ1-6; maybe TRBD1 (6 bases). The CDR3 loop spans 16 amino acids. Germline CDR1 and CDR2: MGHDK and SYGVNS. The V and J ends lost 5 bases and 0 bases respectively, with 11 bases between them. CDR3: CASSQTGSSYNSPLHF. The CDR3 region has the DNA TGTGCCAGCAGTCAAACAGGGAGCTCCTATAATTCACCCCTCCACTTT.

The J gene is TRBJ2-3, the V gene TRBV28, with 7 bases identical to TRBD2. Per germline, CDR1 MDHEN and CDR2 SYDVKM. The CDR3 extends over 14 amino acids. J gave up 5 bases and V 2 bases, and 4 bases lay outside the gene matches. The CDR3 spells CASSLAGEVDTQYF. The CDR3 DNA sequence: TGTGCCAGCAGTTTAGCGGGAGAGGTAGATACGCAGTATTTT.

This chain connects TRBV19 to TRBJ2-2; 11 bases map to TRBD2. The CDR3 has 15 residues. Germline loops: CDR1 LNHDA, CDR2 SQIVND (reference sequence). The V segment lost 6 bases and the J segment 0 bases; nucleotides outside the gene matches: 0. In nucleotides, the CDR3 is TGTGCCAGTAGACTAGCGGGAGCGAACACCGGGGAGCTGTTTTTT. Translating it yields CASRLAGANTGELFF.

The chain is built from TRBV7-9 and TRBJ1-4; TRBD1 aligns across 7 bases. CDR1 and CDR2 (germline): SEHNR, FQNEAQ (reference sequence). The CDR3 totals 14 residues. V trimming: 5 bases; J trimming: 7 bases; junction bases outside the gene matches: 7. Here the CDR3 DNA reads TGTGCCAGCAGCGGTCCCGGGACAGTTGAAAAACTGTTTTTT. Translation: CASSGPGTVEKLFF.

The chain couples TRBV6-5 to TRBJ1-5, with no clear D. CDR1 is MNHEY, CDR2 SVGAGI, per germline. There are 15 residues in the CDR3. Trimming took off 5 bases at V and 0 bases at J, with 11 bases between the two ends. The CDR3 nucleotides read TGTGCCAGCAGTAAGGACTTAGGTAGCAATCAGCCCCAGCATTTT. Protein product: CASSKDLGSNQPQHF.

The chain uses TRBV7-2 and TRBJ2-7, with D possibly being TRBD1 (5 bases). The germline gives CDR1 SGHTA, CDR2 FQGNSA. The CDR3 extends over 16 amino acids. V gave up 1 base and J gave up 2 bases, with 15 bases separating them. The CDR3 DNA follows: TGTGCCAGCAGCTTAGATAGCAGGGTGGTCCCCTACGAGCAGTACTTC. Residues: CASSLDSRVVPYEQYF.

Here the CDR3 DNA reads TGTGCCAGCAGCTTAGGAGGGGGGGCCTACGAGCAGTACTTC. Protein: CASSLGGGAYEQYF. This chain uses TRBV11-2 with TRBJ2-7, with a tentative D call TRBD2 (7 bases). The germline V and J ends were trimmed by 1 base and 2 bases, with 9 bases remaining between them. Per the germline V gene, CDR1 is SGHAT and CDR2 is FQNNGV. The CDR3 length is 14 residues.